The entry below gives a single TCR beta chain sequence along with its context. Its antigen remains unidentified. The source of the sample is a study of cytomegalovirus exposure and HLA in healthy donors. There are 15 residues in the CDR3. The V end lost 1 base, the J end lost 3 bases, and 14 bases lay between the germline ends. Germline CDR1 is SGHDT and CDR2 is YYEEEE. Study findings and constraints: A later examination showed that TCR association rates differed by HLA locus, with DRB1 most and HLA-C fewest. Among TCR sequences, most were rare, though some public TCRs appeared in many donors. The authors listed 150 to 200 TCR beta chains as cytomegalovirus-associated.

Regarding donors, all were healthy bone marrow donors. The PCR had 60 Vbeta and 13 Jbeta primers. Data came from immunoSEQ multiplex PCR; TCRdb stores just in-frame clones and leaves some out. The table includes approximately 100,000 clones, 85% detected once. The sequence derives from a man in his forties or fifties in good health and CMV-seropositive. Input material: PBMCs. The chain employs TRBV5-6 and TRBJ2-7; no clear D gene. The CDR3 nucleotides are TGTGCCAGCAGCTTGTCCCGTAATCCACTCTACGAGCAGTACTTC. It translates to CASSLSRNPLYEQYF.